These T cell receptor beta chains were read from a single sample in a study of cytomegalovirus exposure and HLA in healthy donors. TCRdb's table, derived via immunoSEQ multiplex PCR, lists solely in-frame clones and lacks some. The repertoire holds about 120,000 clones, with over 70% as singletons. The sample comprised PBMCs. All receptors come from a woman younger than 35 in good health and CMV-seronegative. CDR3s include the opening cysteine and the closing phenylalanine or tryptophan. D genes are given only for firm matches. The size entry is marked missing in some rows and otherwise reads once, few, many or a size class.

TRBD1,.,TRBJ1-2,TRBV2,TGTGCCAGCAGGGACAGGATCTATGGCTACACCTTC,CASRDRIYGYTF
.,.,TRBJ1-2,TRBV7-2,TGTGCCAGCAGCATTGACTCAAGCTTTAACTATGGCTACACCTTC,CASSIDSSFNYGYTF
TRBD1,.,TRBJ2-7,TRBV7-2,TGTGCCAGCAGCTTAAGACAGGGGGTAACCTACGAGCAGTACTTC,CASSLRQGVTYEQYF
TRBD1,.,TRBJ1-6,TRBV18,TGTGCCAGCTCACCGGGGACAGGTGATGCACCCCTCCACTTT,CASSPGTGDAPLHF
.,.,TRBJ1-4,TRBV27,TGTACCAGCAGTACAAACAGGGTCTCTAATGAAAAACTGTTTTTT,CTSSTNRVSNEKLFF
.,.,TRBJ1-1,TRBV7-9,TGTGCCAGCAGCTTCGGGGGGGGCACTGAAGCTTTCTTT,CASSFGGGTEAFF
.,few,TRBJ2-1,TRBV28,TGTGCCAGCAGTTTATTCGCTAGCGCGGACAATGAGCAGTTCTTC,CASSLFASADNEQFF
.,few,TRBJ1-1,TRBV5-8,TGTGCCAGCAGCTTTTGGTCAGGGGTCGGCGTGAACACTGAAGCTTTCTTT,CASSFWSGVGVNTEAFF
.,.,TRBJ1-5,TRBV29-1,TGCAGCGTCTCCGGGACACCCAATCAGCCCCAGCATTTT,CSVSGTPNQPQHF
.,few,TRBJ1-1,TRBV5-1,TGCGCCAGCAGCGCCGCTCGGGGGGTGGACACTGAAGCTTTCTTT,CASSAARGVDTEAFF
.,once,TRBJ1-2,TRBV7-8,TGTGCCAGCAGCTTAGCGGCCAGGGCTTTCTATGGCTACACCTTC,CASSLAARAFYGYTF
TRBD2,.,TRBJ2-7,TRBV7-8,TGTGCCAGCAGCTTAGGTAGTCTGGCTAGCGGGAGGTACGAGCAGTACTTC,CASSLGSLASGRYEQYF
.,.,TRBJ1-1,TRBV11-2,TGTGCCAGCAGCGCCCCTGCCCCAAACAGGGAGAACACTGAAGCTTTCTTT,CASSAPAPNRENTEAFF
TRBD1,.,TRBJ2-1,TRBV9,TGTGCCAGCAGCGCCGGGACAGGGGGTTTCGGCGAGCAGTTCTTC,CASSAGTGGFGEQFF
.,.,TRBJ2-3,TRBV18,TGTGCCAGCTCACCACCGGGGTTAGCGGCTAGCACAGATACGCAGTATTTT,CASSPPGLAASTDTQYF
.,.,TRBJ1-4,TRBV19,TGTGCCAGTAATTACGGGGTGGTAAATGAAAAACTGTTTTTT,CASNYGVVNEKLFF
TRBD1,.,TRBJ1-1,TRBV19,TGTGCCAGTAGTCGCCCAGGGGGCTCGATGGGCACTGAAGCTTTCTTT,CASSRPGGSMGTEAFF
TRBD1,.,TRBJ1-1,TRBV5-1,TGCGCCAGCAGCTTCGACAGGGGGCGCTTGAACACTGAAGCTTTCTTT,CASSFDRGRLNTEAFF
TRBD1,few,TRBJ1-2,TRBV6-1,TGTGCCAGCAGTGAAAGGGACAGGGAGGAAGGTGGCTACACCTTC,CASSERDREEGGYTF
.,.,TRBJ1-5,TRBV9,TGTGCCAGCAGCGTAGGGAATGGGGGGTCGAATCAGCCCCAGCATTTT,CASSVGNGGSNQPQHF
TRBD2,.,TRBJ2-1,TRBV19,TGTGCCAGTAGTTACGGGTGGGGGACTAGTGAAATCGGTGAGCAGTTCTTC,CASSYGWGTSEIGEQFF
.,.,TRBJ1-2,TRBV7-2,TGTGCCAGCAGCTTATACCCCGCCACAGCTCATGGCTACACCTTC,CASSLYPATAHGYTF
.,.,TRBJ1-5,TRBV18,TGTGCCAGCTCATCCGCAGGGGCCGATCAGCCCCAGCATTTT,CASSSAGADQPQHF
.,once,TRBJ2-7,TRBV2,TGTGCCAGCAGTCTCGAGCCTGGGGCCGAGCAGTACTTC,CASSLEPGAEQYF
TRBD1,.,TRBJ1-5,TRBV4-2,TGTGCCAGCAGCCAGGACAGGGTCAATCAGCCCCAGCATTTT,CASSQDRVNQPQHF
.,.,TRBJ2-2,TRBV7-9,TGTGCCAGCAGATCTGGAGACCCCACCGGGGAGCTGTTTTTT,CASRSGDPTGELFF
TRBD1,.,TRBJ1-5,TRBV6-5,TGTGCCAGCAGTGCGGACAGGCACAATCAGCCCCAGCATTTT,CASSADRHNQPQHF
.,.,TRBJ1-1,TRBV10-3,TGTGCCATCTGGGGTCAGGGAGGTACTGAAGCTTTCTTT,CAIWGQGGTEAFF
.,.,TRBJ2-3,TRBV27,TGTGCCACCAACCCCGGACTACCAGATACGCAGTATTTT,CATNPGLPDTQYF
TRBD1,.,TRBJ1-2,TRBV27,TGTGCCAGCAGTTGGATACAGGGGGCGGATGGCTACACCTTC,CASSWIQGADGYTF
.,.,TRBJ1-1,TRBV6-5,TGTGCCAGCAGGGAGAGAATCGCGAACACTGAAGCTTTCTTT,CASRERIANTEAFF
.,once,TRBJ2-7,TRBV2,TGTGCCTCCCGCCCGGACTCCTACGAGCAGTACTTC,CASRPDSYEQYF
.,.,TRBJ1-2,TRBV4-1,TGCGCCAGCAGCCCAAGCGGAACAGTGGATCACTATGGCTACACCTTC,CASSPSGTVDHYGYTF
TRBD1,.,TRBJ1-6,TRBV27,TGTGCCAGCAGGGGACAGTTGGCCTATAATTCACCCCTCCACTTT,CASRGQLAYNSPLHF
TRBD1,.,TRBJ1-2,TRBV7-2,TGTGCCAGCAGCGCGGGACAGGGCTATGGCTACACCTTC,CASSAGQGYGYTF
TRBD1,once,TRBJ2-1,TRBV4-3,TGCGCCAGCAGCCAAGAGTGGGGACAGGCTTACAATGAGCAGTTCTTC,CASSQEWGQAYNEQFF
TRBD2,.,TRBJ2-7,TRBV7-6,TGTGCCAGCAGCAGGACTAGCGGAGGAAGCTCCTACGAGCAGTACTTC,CASSRTSGGSSYEQYF
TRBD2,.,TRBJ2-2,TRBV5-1,TGCGCCAGCAGCCCAAGGACTAGCGGGAGTCGAAGCGGGGAGCTGTTTTTT,CASSPRTSGSRSGELFF
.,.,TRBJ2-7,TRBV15,TGTGCCACCAGCAGAGAGGGCGGGGACTACGAGCAGTACTTC,CATSREGGDYEQYF
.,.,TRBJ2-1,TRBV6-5,TGTGCCAGCAGTTACGTCCCATGGCACAATGAGCAGTTCTTC,CASSYVPWHNEQFF
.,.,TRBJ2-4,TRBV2,TGTGCCAGCAGGGACCCGCGCGGGACAGACACACTTCTAGCCAAAAACATTCAGTACTTC,CASRDPRGTDTLLAKNIQYF
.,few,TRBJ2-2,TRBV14,TGTGCCAGCAGCGACTGGAACACCGGGGAGCTGTTTTTT,CASSDWNTGELFF
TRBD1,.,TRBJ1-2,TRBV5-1,TGCGCCAGCAGCCCGATTGGGACAGCACCCTATGGCTACACCTTC,CASSPIGTAPYGYTF
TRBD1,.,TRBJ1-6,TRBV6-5,TGTGCCAGCGGCGGAACCGGGACAGATAATTCACCCCTCCACTTT,CASGGTGTDNSPLHF
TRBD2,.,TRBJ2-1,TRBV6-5,TGTGCCAGCAGTTACTTCCTAGCGGGGTTCAATGAGCAGTTCTTC,CASSYFLAGFNEQFF
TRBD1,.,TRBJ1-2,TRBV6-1,TGTGCCAGCAGTGAGAACAGGGGAAGGTTTGGCTACACCTTC,CASSENRGRFGYTF
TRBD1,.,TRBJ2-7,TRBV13,TGTGCCAGCAGCTCTCCGGGACAGTCCTACGAGCAGTACTTC,CASSSPGQSYEQYF
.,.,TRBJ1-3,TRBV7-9,TGTGCCAGCAGCTTACTGCGCGATTCTGGAAACACCATATATTTT,CASSLLRDSGNTIYF
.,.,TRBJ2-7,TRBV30,TGTGCCTGGAGCTACAGGGCGAACCACGAGCAGTACTTC,CAWSYRANHEQYF
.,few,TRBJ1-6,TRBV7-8,TGTGCCAGCAGCTCGGCTCTAGGGAGTTCCTATAATTCACCCCTCCACTTT,CASSSALGSSYNSPLHF
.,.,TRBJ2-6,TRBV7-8,TGTGCCAGCAGTAAAAGGGGGGGCGCGGGTGGGGCCAACGTCCTGACTTTC,CASSKRGGAGGANVLTF
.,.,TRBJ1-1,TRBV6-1,TGTGCCAGCAGTGATAATGAGGTAATGAACACTGAAGCTTTCTTT,CASSDNEVMNTEAFF
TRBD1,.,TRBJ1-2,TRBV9,TGTGCCAGCAGCGGGGACAGGTACGGCTACACCTTC,CASSGDRYGYTF
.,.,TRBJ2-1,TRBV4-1,TGCGCCAGCAGCCAAGAGGGGCTAGGGGCAGGGGACAATGAGCAGTTCTTC,CASSQEGLGAGDNEQFF
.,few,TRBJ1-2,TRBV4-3,TGCGCCAGCAGCCCACTAACAGGGAGCTATGGCTACACCTTC,CASSPLTGSYGYTF
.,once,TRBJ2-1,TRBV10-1,TGCGCCAGCAGTGAGTCCAGACACCTTTCAAACAATGAGCAGTTCTTC,CASSESRHLSNNEQFF
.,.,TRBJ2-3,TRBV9,TGTGCCAGCAGCGTAACCGACTTTGACACAGATACGCAGTATTTT,CASSVTDFDTDTQYF
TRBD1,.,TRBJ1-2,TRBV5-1,TGCGCCAGCAGCTTGGGCGGGACAGGGGAGAGAAACTATGGCTACACCTTC,CASSLGGTGERNYGYTF
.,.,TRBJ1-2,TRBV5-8,TGTGCCAGCAGCTTGGAGGATTTGACTTCCTATGGCTACACCTTC,CASSLEDLTSYGYTF